The 11 T cell receptor beta chains below all came from one sample that was sequenced in a study of T cells in Graves' hyperthyroidism and ophthalmopathy. The source material, RNA transcripts, was used to amplify TCR beta CDR3 regions. First-round RT-PCR targeting the TCR CDR3 was performed with the HTBI primer set. TCRdb ran MiXCR on the multiplex PCR reads and lists one entry per CDR3 protein. The table has 400,000 to 600,000 distinct CDR3 sequences, about a fifth seen once. Sequencing was carried out using blood. These receptors were taken from a young man with Graves' hyperthyroidism.

This clonotype has at least ten counts. The chain employs TRBV19 and TRBJ1-5, with unresolved D. Germline V gives CDR1 LNHDA, CDR2 SQIVND (reference sequence). Trimming stripped 9 bases from V and 1 base from J, with 13 bases between. This CDR3 comprises 14 residues. CDR3 region: CASLLQGSNQPQHF. CDR3 sequence (DNA): TGTGCCAGCCTCCTACAAGGGAGCAATCAGCCCCAGCATTTT.

This clonotype was seen ten or more times. V usage is TRBV12-3 or TRBV12-4 and J usage is TRBJ2-2; 12 nucleotides line up with TRBD2. This CDR3 region has 17 residues. The V gene end was trimmed by 6 bases and the J gene end by 0 bases; junction bases not matched to a gene: 5. CDR3 region: CASRPGLAGTNTGELFF. DNA of the CDR3: TGTGCCAGCAGACCAGGACTAGCGGGGACGAACACCGGGGAGCTGTTTTTT.

In this sample, this clonotype turned up many times. The chain joins TRBV27 to TRBJ1-1; D remains unclear. Germline-derived CDR1 and CDR2 are MNHEY and SMNVEV (reference sequence). CDR3 size: 13 residues. Between the trimmed V and J ends, which lost 5 bases and 1 base, there was a span of 8 bases. The CDR3 DNA reads TGTGCCAGCAGTCCCGTGGGGAACACTGAAGCTTTCTTT. Translation: CASSPVGNTEAFF.

This clonotype was observed once. A junction end diverges from the germline sequence, so it may reflect a read error. The chain couples TRBV19 to TRBJ1-1, with 9 positions matching TRBD1. The germline V gene has CDR1 LNHDA and CDR2 SQIVND (reference sequence). The CDR3 totals 18 residues. Here the CDR3 reads CASSIDPGQGVSNTDAFF. CDR3 in DNA: TGTGCCAGTAGTATAGACCCGGGACAGGGAGTCAGCAACACTGATGCTTTCTTT.

This clonotype was picked up many times. CDR3 loop: CASSLLGGPGEQYF. The CDR3 DNA reads TGTGCCAGCAGTTTATTGGGAGGGCCGGGGGAGCAGTACTTC. This chain joins TRBV28 and TRBJ2-7, with 7 bases matching TRBD2. Trimming took 1 base from V and 7 from J; bases not matched to a gene: 7. This CDR3 is built from 14 residues. Germline V gene data show CDR1 as MDHEN and CDR2 as SYDVKM. The full variable domain, with the rest looked up from reference TRBV28 and TRBJ2-7, is DVKVTQSSRYLVKRTGEKVFLECVQDMDHENMFWYRQDPGLGLRLIYFSYDVKMKEKGDIPEGYSVSREKKERFSLILESASTNQTSMYLCASSLLGGPGEQYFGPGTRLTVT.

This clonotype was observed at least ten times. The chain recombines TRBV6-1 with TRBJ2-5; possible D gene TRBD2, 6 bases. Per the germline V gene, CDR1 is MNHNS and CDR2 is SASEGT. The CDR3 sequence is 15 residues long. V was shortened by 4 bases and J by 1 base, with 13 bases between the two germline ends. DNA of the CDR3: TGTGCCAGCAGTGCCGGACTATTCAGCCAAGAGACCCAGTACTTC. It encodes CASSAGLFSQETQYF.

This clonotype has ten or more counts. The gene calls are TRBV11-2 and TRBJ2-7; no definite D call. This CDR3 region has 12 residues. CDR1 is SGHAT and CDR2 is FQNNGV in the germline V gene. Trimming took off 3 bases at V and 3 bases at J, with 6 bases between the two ends. CDR3 nucleotides: TGTGCCAGCAGCTTCCCCGACTACGAGCAGTACTTC. This codes for CASSFPDYEQYF.

This clonotype was seen repeatedly, ten times or more. The chain combines TRBV2 with TRBJ1-5, with TRBD1 matching over 7 bases. Germline V gene data show CDR1 as SNHLY and CDR2 as FYNNEI. The CDR3 is made up of 14 amino acids. The ends lost 5 bases at V and 4 bases at J; junction bases unmatched: 5. The CDR3 DNA follows: TGTGCCAGCAGTTTTGGACAGGCTAATCAGCCCCAGCATTTT. Translated: CASSFGQANQPQHF.

This clonotype was seen only a few times. The chain recombines TRBV11-1 with TRBJ1-1, with D tentatively TRBD1 (5 bases). This CDR3 has 13 amino acids. V shed 5 bases and J shed 1 base, with 8 bases lying between them. CDR1 and CDR2 from the germline V gene are SGHAT and FQDESV (reference sequence). The CDR3 spells CASSRTKNTEAFF. The CDR3 nucleotides are TGTGCCAGCAGCCGGACAAAGAACACTGAAGCTTTCTTT. The whole variable domain, filled in from reference TRBV11-1 and TRBJ1-1, reads EAEVAQSPRYKITEKSQAVAFWCDPISGHATLYWYRQILGQGPELLVQFQDESVVDDSQLPKDRFSAERLKGVDSTLKIQPAELGDSAMYLCASSRTKNTEAFFGQGTRLTVV.

The chain has TRBV18 and TRBJ2-7; D unresolved. The V gene lost 3 bases and the J gene lost 3 bases, with 9 bases spanning the gap. The CDR3 contains 13 residues. The germline CDR1 and CDR2 sequences are KGHSH and LQKENI. CDR3: CASSPYFDYEQYF. The CDR3 bases are TGTGCCAGCTCACCGTATTTCGACTACGAGCAGTACTTC. The variable domain in full, completed from reference TRBV18 and TRBJ2-7, reads NAGVMQNPRHLVRRRGQEARLRCSPMKGHSHVYWYRQLPEEGLKFMVYLQKENIIDESGMPKERFSAEFPKEGPSILRIQQVVRGDSAAYFCASSPYFDYEQYFGPGTRLTVT.

The CDR3 here is CASSVEILGIRNTGELFF. The CDR3 DNA reads as TGTGCCAGCAGCGTAGAGATCCTCGGGATTCGGAACACCGGGGAGCTGTTTTTT. The rearrangement links TRBV9 to TRBJ2-2, with D possibly matching TRBD2 (5 bases). V was trimmed by 0 bases and J by 1 base, leaving 16 bases between them. The CDR3 runs 18 residues. Germline values: CDR1 SGDLS, CDR2 YYNGEE.